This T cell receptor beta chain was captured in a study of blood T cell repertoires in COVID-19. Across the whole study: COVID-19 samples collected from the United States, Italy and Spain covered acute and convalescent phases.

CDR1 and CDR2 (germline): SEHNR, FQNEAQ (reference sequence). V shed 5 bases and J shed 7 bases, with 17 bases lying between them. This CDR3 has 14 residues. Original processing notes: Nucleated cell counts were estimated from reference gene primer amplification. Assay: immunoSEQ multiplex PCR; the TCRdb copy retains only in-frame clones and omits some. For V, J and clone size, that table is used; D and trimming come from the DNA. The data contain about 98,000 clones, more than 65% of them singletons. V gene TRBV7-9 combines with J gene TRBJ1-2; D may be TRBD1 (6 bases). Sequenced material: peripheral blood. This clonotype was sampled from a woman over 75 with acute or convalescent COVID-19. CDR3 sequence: CASSPSGGPSGYTF. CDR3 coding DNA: TGTGCCAGCAGCCCCTCGGGGGGGCCCAGTGGCTACACCTTC.